These 21 T cell receptor beta chains were sequenced from one sample in a study of CD8 T cells in ankylosing spondylitis (dated 2017 in TCRdb). The library was obtained by 5' RACE. Sequencing was carried out with an Illumina HiSeq 2500. Using fastp trimming at Q25 and MiXCR clonotype assembly, TCRdb reanalyzed the public sequencing data and kept in-frame beta chains. CDR3 protein duplicates are merged, each entry listing the most common genes and DNA. The sample includes 300,000 to 400,000 distinct CDR3 sequences, with approximately 20% observed a single time. The ten largest clones take up 10% to 15% of the sample. The sample consisted of blood, either unsorted or a sorted T cell fraction (not recorded which). The origin of the receptors is a male donor with ankylosing spondylitis or in good health (not recorded which).

The V and J genes are TRBV7-3 and TRBJ2-1; no clear D. Trimming took off 5 bases at V and 5 bases at J, with 16 bases between the two ends. Germline assignment: CDR1 SGHTA and CDR2 FQGTGA. The CDR3 contains 15 residues. This CDR3 reads CASSTLNGPDNEQFF. Written as DNA, the CDR3 is TGTGCCAGCAGCACCCTGAACGGGCCCGACAATGAGCAGTTCTTC.

The chain joins TRBV7-3 to TRBJ2-5; 9 nucleotides align to TRBD1. V was pared by 5 bases and J by 5 bases, with 6 bases of the junction left unmatched. The germline CDR1 and CDR2 sequences are SGHTA and FQGTGA. The length of the CDR3 is 14 residues. The CDR3 region is CASSEGQGWETQYF. CDR3 coding DNA: TGTGCCAGCAGCGAAGGACAGGGGTGGGAGACCCAGTACTTC.

The V and J genes are TRBV2 and TRBJ2-7; possibly TRBD2 for D (6 bases). Germline-derived CDR1 and CDR2 are SNHLY and FYNNEI. This CDR3 region has 12 residues. V gave up 8 bases and J gave up 2 bases, with 10 bases separating them. CDR3 nucleotides: TGTGCCAGCGGGACTTACACCTACGAGCAGTACTTC. Protein sequence: CASGTYTYEQYF.

This clonotype was detected a few times. This chain connects TRBV12-3 or TRBV12-4 to TRBJ2-5; tentative D call: TRBD2 (6 bases). With 6 bases removed from V and 4 bases from J, the gap between germline ends came to 9 bases. CDR3 size: 12 residues. The CDR3 loop reads CASRGGGETQYF. The CDR3 DNA reads as TGTGCCAGCAGGGGGGGTGGAGAGACCCAGTACTTC.

This clonotype has more than one count but fewer than ten. The chain recombines TRBV7-6 with TRBJ2-1; D may correspond to TRBD1 or TRBD2 (5 bases each). This CDR3 comprises 18 residues. V shed 2 bases and J shed 6 bases, with 23 bases lying between them. Germline V gene data show CDR1 as SGHVS and CDR2 as FNYEAQ. The CDR3, as DNA: TGTGCCAGCAGCTTACTTGGGACCTACAGAACCCCAGGCAATGAGCAGTTCTTC. Its protein product is CASSLLGTYRTPGNEQFF.

This clonotype was seen a handful of times. This sequence joins TRBV29-1 and TRBJ2-3; D not certain. Trimming removed 2 bases from V and 4 bases from J, with 10 bases in between. CDR3 length equals 13 residues. From germline, CDR1 is SQVTM and CDR2 ANQGSEA. In nucleotides, the CDR3 is TGCAGCGTTGAACGGACCGAACCAGATACGCAGTATTTT. Translated: CSVERTEPDTQYF.

This clonotype was counted between two and nine times. The CDR3 coding sequence is TGTGCCAGCAGTTCTCAGACAGGGGGATTCTATGGCTACACCTTC. The encoded protein is CASSSQTGGFYGYTF. The V and J genes are TRBV27 and TRBJ1-2, with 9 nucleotides matching TRBD1. The length of the CDR3 is 15 residues. Germline CDR1 reads MNHEY; CDR2 reads SMNVEV (reference sequence). V shed 4 bases, J shed 4 bases, and the junction held 7 bases outside the gene matches.

This clonotype was counted a few times. This sequence joins TRBV12-3 or TRBV12-4 and TRBJ2-7; perhaps TRBD2 as D (6 bases). This CDR3 region has 14 residues. V was clipped by 0 bases and J by 3 bases, with 9 bases between them. The CDR3 loop reads CASSLAAGIYEQYF. CDR3 nucleotides: TGTGCCAGCAGTTTAGCGGCGGGGATCTACGAGCAGTACTTC.

The genes are TRBV12-3 or TRBV12-4 and TRBJ2-2, with TRBD1 identical over 9 bases. The CDR3 has 17 residues. V lost 3 bases and J lost 6; bases outside the gene matches: 11. The CDR3 sequence is CASSFRGDRVNAGELFF. CDR3 sequence (DNA): TGTGCCAGCAGTTTTCGGGGGGACAGGGTAAACGCCGGGGAGCTGTTTTTT.

This clonotype was found a few times. The chain is built from TRBV3-1 and TRBJ2-4; the D is unclear. The V and J ends lost 0 bases and 0 bases respectively, with 12 bases between them. Germline V gene data show CDR1 as LGHDT and CDR2 as YNNKEL (reference sequence). The CDR3 consists of 17 residues. The CDR3 sequence is CASSQDWQAEAKNIQYF. CDR3 bases: TGTGCCAGCAGCCAAGATTGGCAGGCTGAAGCCAAAAACATTCAGTACTTC.

CDR3 nucleotides: TGCGCCAGCAGTGGACCGATACAGGGCACCGGGGAGCTGTTTTTT. Amino acid sequence: CASSGPIQGTGELFF. The chain employs TRBV10-1 and TRBJ2-2; the D gene is possibly TRBD1 (6 bases). Per germline, CDR1 WNHNN and CDR2 SYGVQD (reference sequence). Deletions cut 4 bases from V and 4 bases from J, with 13 bases between. This CDR3 has 15 amino acids.

This clonotype was seen a few times. V and J are TRBV9 and TRBJ2-1, with 11 bases matching TRBD2. Germline loops: CDR1 SGDLS, CDR2 YYNGEE. The CDR3 totals 17 residues. Unmatched junction bases numbered 7, after V lost 2 bases and J lost 3 bases. The CDR3 DNA is TGTGCCAGCAGCGTGGGTAGCGGGGGGGCTCACTACAATGAGCAGTTCTTC. Protein sequence: CASSVGSGGAHYNEQFF.

V is TRBV29-1 and J is TRBJ2-2; D is undetermined. V shed 4 bases and J shed 0 bases, with 3 bases lying between them. The germline V gene has CDR1 SQVTM and CDR2 ANQGSEA. The CDR3 extends over 12 amino acids. The CDR3 sequence: CSVASNTGELFF. CDR3 bases: TGCAGCGTTGCCTCGAACACCGGGGAGCTGTTTTTT.

This clonotype has only a few counts. The rearrangement links TRBV4-1 to TRBJ2-5, with TRBD2 matching over 9 bases. The CDR3 spans 15 residues. V lost 1 base to trimming and J lost 4 bases; unmatched junction nucleotides: 4. CDR1 and CDR2 from the germline V gene are MGHRA and YSYEKL. The CDR3 reads CASSQGSREGETQYF. CDR3 DNA sequence: TGCGCCAGCAGCCAAGGGTCGCGGGAGGGAGAGACCCAGTACTTC.

The chain carries TRBV3-1 and TRBJ2-5, with D unresolved. Between the trimmed V and J ends, which lost 0 bases and 5 bases, there was a span of 13 bases. The CDR3 runs 15 residues. CDR1 is LGHDT, CDR2 YNNKEL, per germline (reference sequence). The CDR3 protein is CASSQEPAAGETQYF. For the CDR3, the DNA is TGTGCCAGCAGCCAAGAACCAGCTGCCGGGGAGACCCAGTACTTC.

The DNA for the CDR3 is TGTGCCAGCAGCCCAACTTTCGGACAGGGTGGCTACACCTTC. Protein sequence: CASSPTFGQGGYTF. This chain uses TRBV28 with TRBJ1-2; 8 positions match TRBD1. The CDR3 is 14 amino acids. J was trimmed by 7 bases and V by 6 bases; bases with no gene match: 10. Looked up from germline, CDR1 is MDHEN and CDR2 is SYDVKM.

As for this clonotype: A much larger clone differs from this one at a single base, so this may be a read error. The gene calls are TRBV5-6 and TRBJ2-2, with D unresolved. The germline V gene encodes CDR1 SGHDT and CDR2 YYEEEE. The CDR3 loop spans 12 amino acids. Trimming shortened V by 2 bases and J by 9 bases, and 8 bases separated the two germline ends. CDR3 coding DNA: TGTGCCAGCAGCTTTGGGTCCTGGGAGCTGTTTTTT. It specifies CASSFGSWELFF. The variable domain in full, completed from reference TRBV5-6 and TRBJ2-2, reads DAGVTQSPTHLIKTRGQQVTLRCSPKSGHDTVSWYQQALGQGPQFIFQYYEEEERQRGNFPDRFSGHQFPNYSSELNVNALLLGDSALYLCASSFGSWELFFGEGSRLTVL.

The chain recombines TRBV7-2 with TRBJ2-3; 11 nucleotides align to TRBD1. Germline CDR1 reads SGHTA; CDR2 reads FQGNSA. The CDR3 is 15 residues long. The trim removed 5 bases at V and 6 bases at J, leaving 7 bases unmatched. This chain's CDR3 is CASSAGTGGWDTQYF. The CDR3, as DNA: TGTGCCAGCAGCGCCGGGACAGGGGGATGGGATACGCAGTATTTT.

This clonotype was picked up a small number of times. V is TRBV11-2 and J is TRBJ2-2, with unresolved D. Germline V gene data show CDR1 as SGHAT and CDR2 as FQNNGV. The CDR3 has 13 amino acids. V was trimmed by 6 bases and J by 2 bases, leaving 7 bases between them. The CDR3 DNA is TGTGCCAGCAGTACCAGAAACACCGGGGAGCTGTTTTTT. It codes for CASSTRNTGELFF.

This clonotype was found a few times. This rearrangement joins TRBV29-1 to TRBJ2-2, with unresolved D. V was trimmed by 3 bases and J by 0 bases, leaving 8 bases between them. The CDR3 length is 14 residues. Germline values: CDR1 SQVTM, CDR2 ANQGSEA. CDR3 protein: CSVEEGANTGELFF. The CDR3 DNA is TGCAGCGTTGAGGAAGGAGCGAACACCGGGGAGCTGTTTTTT.

This sequence joins TRBV20-1 and TRBJ2-5, with 10 bases that match TRBD2. Per the germline V gene, CDR1 is DFQATT and CDR2 is SNEGSKA (reference sequence). The ends lost 3 bases at V and 5 bases at J; junction bases unmatched: 9. The CDR3 loop spans 15 amino acids. The CDR3 here is CSASSSGGAPETQYF. CDR3 coding DNA: TGCAGTGCTAGTTCCAGCGGGGGGGCCCCGGAGACCCAGTACTTC.